A single sample gave rise to the 21 T cell receptor beta chains below, sequenced in a study of T cells in Graves' hyperthyroidism and ophthalmopathy. Using RNA transcripts as the source, TCR beta CDR3 regions were amplified. The HTBI set primed first-round TCR CDR3 RT-PCR. TCRdb recomputed calls from the multiplex PCR reads with MiXCR, one row per CDR3 protein. The sample lists 500,000 to 800,000 distinct CDR3 sequences, more than 14% occurring once. The sequenced sample consisted of blood. The source of these receptors is a woman in her fifties or sixties with Graves' ophthalmopathy.

This clonotype was found many times. The chain uses TRBV10-3 and TRBJ2-7; 11 bases match TRBD2. J gave up 1 base and V 0 bases, and 2 bases lay outside the gene matches. Germline V lookup: CDR1 ENHRY, CDR2 SYGVKD. CDR3 size: 16 residues. The CDR3 bases are TGTGCCATCAGTGAGTCGACTAGCGGGGTGTCCTACGAGCAGTACTTC. It codes for CAISESTSGVSYEQYF.

This clonotype came up many times. The chain is built from TRBV5-6 and TRBJ2-2; TRBD2 agrees at 8 bases. The germline gives CDR1 SGHDT, CDR2 YYEEEE. J lost 2 bases, V lost 1 base, and 7 bases had no gene match. The CDR3 has 17 residues. The DNA for the CDR3 is TGTGCCAGCAGCTTGAAGAAAAGCGGGAGTAACACCGGGGAGCTGTTTTTT. Its translation is CASSLKKSGSNTGELFF.

Many counts were recorded for this clonotype. This chain joins TRBV20-1 and TRBJ1-5; 7 positions match TRBD1. Germline V CDR1 and CDR2: DFQATT, SNEGSKA (reference sequence). Trimming at V came to 5 bases and at J to 4 bases, leaving 8 bases not matched to a gene. The length of the CDR3 is 14 residues. CDR3 protein: CSAGDRVFNQPQHF. The CDR3 DNA sequence: TGCAGTGCTGGCGACAGGGTCTTTAATCAGCCCCAGCATTTT.

This clonotype was recorded many times. The V and J genes are TRBV14 and TRBJ1-2; TRBD1 is a possible D gene (5 bases). The V end was cut by 2 bases, the J end by 8 bases, with 18 bases between. The CDR3 runs 15 residues. Germline V gene data show CDR1 as SGHDN and CDR2 as FVKESK. The DNA for the CDR3 is TGTGCCAGCAGCCAATTCCAGGGAGGAGCCTACGGCTACACCTTC. As protein: CASSQFQGGAYGYTF.

In this sample, this clonotype turned up many times. The chain recombines TRBV7-2 with TRBJ2-7; 7 bases fit TRBD2. V was pared by 2 bases and J by 1 base, with 11 bases of the junction left unmatched. Germline V CDR1 and CDR2: SGHTA, FQGNSA. The CDR3 length is 17 residues. Written as DNA, the CDR3 is TGTGCCAGCAGCTTACGAGTAAATAGCGGGCCTTCCTACGAGCAGTACTTC. Its protein is CASSLRVNSGPSYEQYF.

There are many counts of this clonotype. The chain uses TRBV7-2 and TRBJ1-4; no clear D gene. The germline V gene has CDR1 SGHTA and CDR2 FQGNSA. Deletions cut 6 bases from V and 5 bases from J, with 13 bases between. This CDR3 comprises 14 residues. For the CDR3, the DNA is TGTGCCAGCAGATGGACGGAGATGAATGAAAAACTGTTTTTT. Translating it yields CASRWTEMNEKLFF.

This clonotype was detected ten times or more. The chain combines TRBV7-2 with TRBJ2-7, with 10 bases that match TRBD1. Losses at the gene ends were 5 bases for V and 3 bases for J; bases not matched to a gene: 10. Germline V gives CDR1 SGHTA, CDR2 FQGNSA. This CDR3 spans 16 amino acids. This CDR3 reads CASSPPRDRGLYEQYF. CDR3 in DNA: TGTGCCAGCAGCCCACCCCGGGACAGGGGACTCTACGAGCAGTACTTC.

This clonotype was observed many times. The chain joins TRBV5-1 to TRBJ2-5; TRBD2 matches 10 bases. The CDR3 spans 16 residues. From germline, CDR1 is SGHRS and CDR2 YFSETQ. The V segment lost 1 base and the J segment 1 base; nucleotides outside the gene matches: 4. As DNA, the CDR3 is TGCGCCAGCAGCTTGACTAGCGGGATGCCCCAAGAGACCCAGTACTTC. This codes for CASSLTSGMPQETQYF.

This clonotype was seen a few times. This clone may be a read error of a much larger clone one base away. This rearrangement joins TRBV11-2 to TRBJ2-2; TRBD2 agrees at 7 bases. The CDR3 is made up of 15 amino acids. CDR1 is SGHAT, CDR2 FQNNGV, per germline. The CDR3 nucleotides read TGTGCCCGCAGCTCTTTGCCGGGAGGAACCGGGGAGCTGTTTTTT. It yields the protein CARSSLPGGTGELFF.

To note about this clonotype: A read error may explain this, as a much larger clone is one base away. V gene TRBV20-1 combines with J gene TRBJ2-5, with a weak D call TRBD2 (5 bases). The CDR3 totals 16 residues. Trimming took off 0 bases at V and 5 bases at J, with 19 bases between the two ends. The germline V gene has CDR1 DFQATT and CDR2 SNEGSKA (reference sequence). The CDR3 region is CSARDLSRRPGETQYF. The CDR3 nucleotides read TGCAGTGCTAGAGACCTCTCACGGAGGCCGGGGGAGACCCAGTACTTC.

This clonotype has a count of ten or more. V is TRBV7-2 and J is TRBJ2-7, with 10 nucleotides matching TRBD2. The germline V gene encodes CDR1 SGHTA and CDR2 FQGNSA. V dropped 1 base and J dropped 5; count of bases not matched to a gene: 5. The CDR3 is 15 residues long. The CDR3 bases are TGTGCCAGCAGCTTAGAATCTAGCGGGAGCCACGAGCAGTACTTC. Translation: CASSLESSGSHEQYF.

This clonotype was seen a single time. This chain connects TRBV4-1 to TRBJ2-1; TRBD2 matches 15 bases. CDR3 length: 19 amino acids. V lost 1 base and J lost 4; bases outside the gene matches: 8. Per the germline V gene, CDR1 is MGHRA and CDR2 is YSYEKL. This CDR3 reads CASSQGTGTSGRKYNEQFF. The CDR3 DNA is TGCGCCAGCAGCCAAGGGACCGGGACTAGCGGGAGGAAATACAATGAGCAGTTCTTC.

The J gene is TRBJ2-2, the V gene TRBV29-1, with D tentatively TRBD1 or TRBD2 (6 bases each). The CDR3 sequence is 15 residues long. The germline V gene has CDR1 SQVTM and CDR2 ANQGSEA. Trimming took off 6 bases at V and 6 bases at J, with 20 bases between the two ends. CDR3 sequence reads: CSVLGGGLRAGELFF. CDR3 bases: TGCAGCGTCCTAGGAGGGGGTTTGAGAGCCGGGGAGCTGTTTTTT.

V usage is TRBV25-1 and J usage is TRBJ2-7; D gene ambiguous. Between the trimmed V and J ends, which lost 4 bases and 4 bases, there was a span of 11 bases. The CDR3 runs to 13 residues. Germline V lookup: CDR1 MGHDK, CDR2 SYGVNS. As DNA, the CDR3 is TGTGCCAGCAGTGCGACAAGATTATACGAGCAGTACTTC. Translated, it gives CASSATRLYEQYF.

As concerns this clonotype: The CDR3 end shows no conserved phenylalanine or tryptophan, and so a read error is likely. The chain recombines TRBV7-9 with TRBJ2-1, with TRBD1 matching 8 bases. Germline V lookup: CDR1 SEHNR, CDR2 FQNEAQ (reference sequence). The CDR3 totals 14 residues. With 4 bases clipped from V and 5 bases from J, the junction kept 4 bases outside the gene matches. Here the CDR3 reads CASSSGQGNNEQFL. DNA of the CDR3: TGTGCCAGCAGCTCCGGACAGGGAAACAATGAGCAGTTCCTC.

The chain couples TRBV6-5 to TRBJ2-5; D unclear. Trimming removed 0 bases from V and 1 base from J, with 9 bases in between. Germline V CDR1 and CDR2: MNHEY, SVGAGI. The CDR3 is 15 amino acids. CDR3 sequence (DNA): TGTGCCAGCAGTTACTCCTTAGGCGGCCAAGAGACCCAGTACTTC. Translation: CASSYSLGGQETQYF.

This clonotype was found many times. The chain combines TRBV29-1 with TRBJ1-1, with D hard to call. Germline-derived CDR1 and CDR2 are SQVTM and ANQGSEA. The V end lost 4 bases, the J end lost 0 bases, and 9 bases lay between the germline ends. The CDR3 loop spans 13 amino acids. The chain's CDR3 is CSVGHKLNTEAFF. In DNA, the CDR3 is TGCAGCGTTGGACACAAGCTGAACACTGAAGCTTTCTTT.

This clonotype was seen many times. This rearrangement joins TRBV11-2 to TRBJ2-1; 8 positions match TRBD2. V was clipped by 0 bases and J by 4 bases; unmatched bases: 11. Germline-derived CDR1 and CDR2 are SGHAT and FQNNGV. The CDR3 runs to 18 residues. CDR3 protein: CASSLEEAGGPSYNEQFF. In nucleotides, the CDR3 is TGTGCCAGCAGCTTAGAGGAGGCGGGGGGCCCCTCGTACAATGAGCAGTTCTTC.

The table lists this clonotype with many counts. The genes are TRBV7-6 and TRBJ2-7; 11 bases are shared with TRBD2. There are 19 residues in the CDR3. The germline V gene has CDR1 SGHVS and CDR2 FNYEAQ. J was trimmed by 0 bases and V by 6 bases; bases with no gene match: 16. CDR3 residues: CASSKRPGTSGLHSYEQYF. The CDR3 nucleotides are TGTGCCAGCAGTAAGAGACCCGGGACTAGCGGCCTACACTCCTACGAGCAGTACTTC.

The V and J genes are TRBV28 and TRBJ1-6; 9 bases fit TRBD1. This CDR3 has 16 amino acids. Germline loops: CDR1 MDHEN, CDR2 SYDVKM. Germline trimming cut 3 bases from V and 6 bases from J; bases unmatched to any gene: 6. CDR3 region: CASSFPQGASNSPLHF. CDR3 DNA: TGTGCCAGCAGTTTTCCACAGGGGGCCTCTAATTCACCCCTCCACTTT.

This clonotype was observed a handful of times. The chain employs TRBV7-9 and TRBJ2-1; no reliable D call. CDR1 SEHNR and CDR2 FQNEAQ come from the germline V gene (reference sequence). Between the trimmed V and J ends, which lost 1 base and 10 bases, there was a span of 14 bases. The CDR3 covers 14 residues. CDR3 DNA: TGTGCCAGCAGCTTAGTGGTGGGCCCCTGGGAGCAGTTCTTC. Translation gives CASSLVVGPWEQFF.